Detailed here is one T cell receptor (beta chain). No antigen is known for it. With a J-beta primer mix and a sample-barcoded 5' primer, a second PCR ran about 7 to 12 cycles. TCRdb redid the calling of the 5' RACE reads with MiXCR, one entry per CDR3 protein. This sample has about 1.6 million distinct CDR3 sequences, with around 36% found just once. These data come from a study of blood T cells in healthy people across ages. Study-wide findings and caveats: There were more naive CD4+ cells and higher diversity in long-lived donors than in aged donors. Naive T cell percentage showed a strong correlation with the diversity of TCR beta.

Trimming shortened V by 2 bases and J by 3 bases, and 13 bases separated the two germline ends. The germline V gene has CDR1 MRHNA and CDR2 SNTAGT. The CDR3 runs 15 residues. Donors were healthy Caucasian individuals from Russia aged roughly 6 to 95. V and J are TRBV6-4 and TRBJ1-1; TRBD1 might be the D (5 bases). The sample comprised blood. This sequence was found in a woman aged 25 to 39 in good health. In DNA form, the CDR3 reads TGTGCCAGCAGTGACCCTCGCCAGGGAGACACTGAAGCTTTCTTT. Translated: CASSDPRQGDTEAFF.